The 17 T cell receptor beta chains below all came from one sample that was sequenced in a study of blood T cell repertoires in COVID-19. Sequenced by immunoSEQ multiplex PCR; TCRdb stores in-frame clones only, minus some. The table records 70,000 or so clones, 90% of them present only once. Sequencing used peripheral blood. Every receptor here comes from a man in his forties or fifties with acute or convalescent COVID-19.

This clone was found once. CDR3 sequence reads: CASSQVPGVREKLFF. The CDR3 DNA is TGTGCCAGCAGCCAAGTTCCGGGAGTTCGTGAAAAACTGTTTTTT. V usage is TRBV14 and J usage is TRBJ1-4, with D hard to call. Germline loops: CDR1 SGHDN, CDR2 FVKESK. This CDR3 contains 15 residues. V was cut by 1 base and J by 7 bases, with 13 bases left in between.

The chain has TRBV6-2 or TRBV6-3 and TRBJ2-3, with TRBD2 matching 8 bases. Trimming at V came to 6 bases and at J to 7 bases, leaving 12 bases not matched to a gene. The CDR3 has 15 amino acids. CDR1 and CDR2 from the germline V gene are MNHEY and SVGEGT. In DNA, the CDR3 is TGTGCCAGCAGCCAAAGGACGGGAGGGCCATATACGCAGTATTTT. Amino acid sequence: CASSQRTGGPYTQYF.

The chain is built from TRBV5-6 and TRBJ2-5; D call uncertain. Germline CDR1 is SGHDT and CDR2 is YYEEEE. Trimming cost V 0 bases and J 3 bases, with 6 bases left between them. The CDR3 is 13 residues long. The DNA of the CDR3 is TGTGCCAGCAGCTTGGCCCCAGAAGAGACCCAGTACTTC. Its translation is CASSLAPEETQYF.

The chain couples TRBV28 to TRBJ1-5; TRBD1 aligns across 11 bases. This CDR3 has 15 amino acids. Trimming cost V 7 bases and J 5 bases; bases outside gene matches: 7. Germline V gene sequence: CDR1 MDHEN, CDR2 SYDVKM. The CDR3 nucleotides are TGTGCCAGCACCCAAGGACAGGGGGCTTATCAGCCCCAGCATTTT. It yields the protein CASTQGQGAYQPQHF. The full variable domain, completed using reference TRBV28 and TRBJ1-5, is DVKVTQSSRYLVKRTGEKVFLECVQDMDHENMFWYRQDPGLGLRLIYFSYDVKMKEKGDIPEGYSVSREKKERFSLILESASTNQTSMYLCASTQGQGAYQPQHFGDGTRLSIL.

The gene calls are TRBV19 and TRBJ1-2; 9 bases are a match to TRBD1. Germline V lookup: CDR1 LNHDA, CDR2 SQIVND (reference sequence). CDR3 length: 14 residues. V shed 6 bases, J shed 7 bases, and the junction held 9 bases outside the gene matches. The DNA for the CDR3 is TGTGCCAGTAGGGTCCCGGGACAGGGAATTGGCTACACCTTC. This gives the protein CASRVPGQGIGYTF.

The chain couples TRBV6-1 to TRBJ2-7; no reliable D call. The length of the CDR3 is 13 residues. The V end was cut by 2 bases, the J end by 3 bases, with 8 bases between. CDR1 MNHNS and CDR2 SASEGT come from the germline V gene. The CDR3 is CASSEHNNYEQYV. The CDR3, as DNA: TGTGCCAGCAGTGAACACAACAACTACGAGCAGTACGTC.

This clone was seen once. CDR3 loop: CASSAGRTLPDEQYF. The CDR3 coding sequence is TGCGCCAGCAGCGCCGGAAGGACTTTACCCGACGAGCAGTACTTC. J is TRBJ2-7 and V is TRBV5-1, with D possibly being TRBD2 (5 bases). Between the trimmed V and J ends, which lost 4 bases and 5 bases, there was a span of 19 bases. CDR1 is SGHRS, CDR2 YFSETQ, per germline. The CDR3 is made up of 15 amino acids.

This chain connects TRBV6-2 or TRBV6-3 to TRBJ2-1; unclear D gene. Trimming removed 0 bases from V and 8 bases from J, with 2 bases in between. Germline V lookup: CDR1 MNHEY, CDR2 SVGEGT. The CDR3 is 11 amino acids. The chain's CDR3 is CASSYSDEQFF. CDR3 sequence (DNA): TGTGCCAGCAGTTACTCCGATGAGCAGTTCTTC.

CDR3 in amino acids: CATSEGGRRYNEQFF. Here the CDR3 DNA reads TGTGCCACCAGTGAGGGCGGGAGGCGATACAATGAGCAGTTCTTC. V and J are TRBV24-1 and TRBJ2-1; the match to TRBD2 covers 8 bases. Trimming cost V 4 bases and J 4 bases; bases outside gene matches: 5. CDR1 and CDR2 from the germline V gene are KGHDR and SFDVKD. This CDR3 comprises 15 residues.

The chain's CDR3 is CASSLDGGGNYGYTF. The DNA for the CDR3 is TGTGCCAGCAGCTTGGATGGTGGAGGCAACTATGGCTACACCTTC. The V and J genes are TRBV5-5 and TRBJ1-2; D call uncertain. Trimming stripped 0 bases from V and 2 bases from J, with 11 bases between. The CDR3 contains 15 residues. The germline V gene has CDR1 SGHKS and CDR2 YYEKEE (reference sequence).

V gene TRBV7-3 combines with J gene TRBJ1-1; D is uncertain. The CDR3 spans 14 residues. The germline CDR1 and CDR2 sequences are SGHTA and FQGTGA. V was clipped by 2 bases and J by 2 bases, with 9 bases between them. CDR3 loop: CASSLSYGNTEAFF. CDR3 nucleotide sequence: TGTGCCAGCAGCTTATCGTACGGTAACACTGAAGCTTTCTTT.

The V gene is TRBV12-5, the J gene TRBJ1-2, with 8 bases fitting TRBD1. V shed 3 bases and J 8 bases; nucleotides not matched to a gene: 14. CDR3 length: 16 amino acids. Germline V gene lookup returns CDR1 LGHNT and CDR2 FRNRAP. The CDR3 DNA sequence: TGTGCTAGTGGTTTCATGAGGACAGGGATTCATGAGGGCTACACCTTC. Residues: CASGFMRTGIHEGYTF.

CDR3 bases: TGTGCCAGCAGCTCCCGAGGACAGGGTCCTTCTTATTCACCCCTCCACTTT. Protein product: CASSSRGQGPSYSPLHF. This sequence joins TRBV7-9 and TRBJ1-6, with 8 bases fitting TRBD1. V shed 4 bases, J shed 8 bases, and the junction held 13 bases outside the gene matches. This CDR3 is built from 17 residues. Germline CDR1 SEHNR, CDR2 FQNEAQ (reference sequence). The entire variable domain, with the rest obtained from reference TRBV7-9 and TRBJ1-6, is as follows: DTGVSQNPRHKITKRGQNVTFRCDPISEHNRLYWYRQTLGQGPEFLTYFQNEAQLEKSRLLSDRFSAERPKGSFSTLEIQRTEQGDSAMYLCASSSRGQGPSYSPLHFGNGTRLTVT.

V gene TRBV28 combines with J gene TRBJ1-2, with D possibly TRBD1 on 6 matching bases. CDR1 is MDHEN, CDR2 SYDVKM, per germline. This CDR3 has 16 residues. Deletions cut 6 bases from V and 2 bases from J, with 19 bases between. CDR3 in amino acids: CASSPLGLQGNYGYTF. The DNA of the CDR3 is TGTGCCAGCAGCCCTTTGGGGCTACAGGGAAACTATGGCTACACCTTC.

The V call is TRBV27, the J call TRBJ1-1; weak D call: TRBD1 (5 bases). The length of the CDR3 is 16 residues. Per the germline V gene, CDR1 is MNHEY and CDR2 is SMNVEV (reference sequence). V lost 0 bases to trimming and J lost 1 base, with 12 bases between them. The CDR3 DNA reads TGTGCCAGCAGTTTATCTTGGGGCTCGGGGAACACTGAAGCTTTCTTT. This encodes CASSLSWGSGNTEAFF.

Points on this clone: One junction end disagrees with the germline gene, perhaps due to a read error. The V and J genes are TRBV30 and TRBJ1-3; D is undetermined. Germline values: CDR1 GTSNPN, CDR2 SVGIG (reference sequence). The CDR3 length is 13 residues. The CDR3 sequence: CAWSVPGGDTIYF. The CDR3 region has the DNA TGTGCCTGGAGTGTACCCGGTGGAGACACCATATATTTT. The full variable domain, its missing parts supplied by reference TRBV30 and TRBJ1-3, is SQTIHQWPATLVQPVGSPLSLECTVEGTSNPNLYWYRQAAGRGLQLLFYSVGIGQISSEVPQNLSASRPQDRQFILSSKKLLLSDSGFYLCAWSVPGGDTIYFGEGSWLTVV.

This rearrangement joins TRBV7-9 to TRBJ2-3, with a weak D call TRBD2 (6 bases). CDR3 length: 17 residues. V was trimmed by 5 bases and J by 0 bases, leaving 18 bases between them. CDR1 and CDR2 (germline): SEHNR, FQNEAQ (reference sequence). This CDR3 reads CASSQPGVRASTDTQYF. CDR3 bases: TGTGCCAGCAGCCAACCGGGGGTAAGGGCTAGCACAGATACGCAGTATTTT.